The next 32 T cell receptor beta chains were all read from a single sample in a study of blood T cell repertoires in COVID-19. Only in-frame clones appear in the TCRdb table, and some are missing; sequencing was by immunoSEQ multiplex PCR. This sample has just over 300,000 clones, with 90% found just once. What was sequenced was PBMCs or T cells enriched from blood (not recorded which). These receptors all come from a young woman with acute COVID-19.

The chain employs TRBV28 and TRBJ1-6; perhaps TRBD1 as D (6 bases). Germline V gene sequence: CDR1 MDHEN, CDR2 SYDVKM. CDR3 length: 16 amino acids. V shed 5 bases and J shed 6 bases, with 17 bases lying between them. The DNA of the CDR3 is TGTGCCAGCAGTAGTATACAGGGTTCTAGTAATTCACCCCTCCACTTT. This encodes CASSSIQGSSNSPLHF. The full variable domain, rest sourced from reference TRBV28 and TRBJ1-6, is DVKVTQSSRYLVKRTGEKVFLECVQDMDHENMFWYRQDPGLGLRLIYFSYDVKMKEKGDIPEGYSVSREKKERFSLILESASTNQTSMYLCASSSIQGSSNSPLHFGNGTRLTVT.

The chain carries TRBV2 and TRBJ2-7; possible D gene TRBD1, 5 bases. V shed 7 bases and J shed 3 bases, with 13 bases lying between them. The CDR3 consists of 13 residues. The germline V gene has CDR1 SNHLY and CDR2 FYNNEI. CDR3 residues: CASISGWSYEQYF. Written as DNA, the CDR3 is TGTGCCAGCATATCAGGGTGGAGCTACGAGCAGTACTTC.

This clone occurred a few times. The CDR3 region has the DNA TGTGCCAGCAGCTTGGGCGAGGAAGCTTTCTTT. It codes for CASSLGEEAFF. The J gene is TRBJ1-1, the V gene TRBV5-6, with no clear D. V shed 0 bases and J shed 8 bases, with 5 bases lying between them. CDR1 is SGHDT and CDR2 is YYEEEE in the germline V gene. There are 11 residues in the CDR3.

The chain couples TRBV14 to TRBJ2-5, with D tentatively TRBD1 (5 bases). Trimming stripped 0 bases from V and 5 bases from J, with 19 bases between. CDR1 and CDR2 (germline): SGHDN, FVKESK. The CDR3 length is 17 residues. CDR3 DNA: TGTGCCAGCAGCCAAGAGGGTAGACGGTATTACAGGGAGACCCAGTACTTC. It yields the protein CASSQEGRRYYRETQYF.

The J gene is TRBJ2-7, the V gene TRBV19, with 11 nucleotides matching TRBD2. The junction had 6 bases not matched to a gene; V was cut back by 7 bases and J by 4 bases. This CDR3 comprises 14 residues. The germline V gene has CDR1 LNHDA and CDR2 SQIVND (reference sequence). The CDR3 bases are TGTGCCAGTACTGTAGCGGGAGGGAAATACGAGCAGTACTTC. Protein: CASTVAGGKYEQYF. The full variable domain, its missing parts supplied by reference TRBV19 and TRBJ2-7, is DGGITQSPKYLFRKEGQNVTLSCEQNLNHDAMYWYRQDPGQGLRLIYYSQIVNDFQKGDIAEGYSVSREKKESFPLTVTSAQKNPTAFYLCASTVAGGKYEQYFGPGTRLTVT.

The chain links TRBV19 to TRBJ1-2; 8 nucleotides align to TRBD1. The ends lost 6 bases at V and 3 bases at J; junction bases unmatched: 3. The CDR3 is 13 amino acids. Germline CDR1 reads LNHDA; CDR2 reads SQIVND (reference sequence). This chain's CDR3 is CASRSTGDYGYTF. CDR3 bases: TGTGCCAGTAGATCGACAGGGGACTATGGCTACACCTTC.

CDR3 nucleotides: TGTGCCAGCAGCCCTACGTGGAGGGTCACCGGGGAGCTGTTTTTT. Its protein is CASSPTWRVTGELFF. This rearrangement joins TRBV5-6 to TRBJ2-2; weak D call: TRBD2 (6 bases). CDR3 size: 15 residues. Between the trimmed V and J ends, which lost 4 bases and 4 bases, there was a span of 14 bases. The germline V gene encodes CDR1 SGHDT and CDR2 YYEEEE.

The chain links TRBV19 to TRBJ1-5, with D possibly TRBD1 on 5 matching bases. In germline, CDR1 is LNHDA, CDR2 SQIVND (reference sequence). Trimming took off 5 bases at V and 8 bases at J, with 16 bases between the two ends. This CDR3 has 14 residues. CDR3 amino acids: CASSRREGPEPQHF. The CDR3 coding sequence is TGTGCCAGTAGTCGACGGGAGGGGCCGGAGCCCCAGCATTTT.

The genes are TRBV28 and TRBJ1-6; no clear D gene. Trimming cost V 5 bases and J 8 bases, with 19 bases left between them. The CDR3 extends over 16 amino acids. Germline V gives CDR1 MDHEN, CDR2 SYDVKM. CDR3 loop: CASSPPNLIADSPLHF. DNA for the CDR3: TGTGCCAGCAGTCCGCCGAACTTAATAGCCGATTCACCCCTCCACTTT.

J is TRBJ2-5 and V is TRBV24-1; D perhaps matches TRBD1 (7 bases). V lost 10 bases to trimming and J lost 4 bases, with 15 bases between them. The length of the CDR3 is 13 residues. Germline CDR1 is KGHDR and CDR2 is SFDVKD. CDR3 in amino acids: CATALEGAETQYF. In DNA form, the CDR3 reads TGTGCCACTGCTCTGGAGGGGGCAGAGACCCAGTACTTC.

The genes are TRBV7-8 and TRBJ2-1, with TRBD1 identical over 12 bases. Germline CDR1 is SGHVS and CDR2 is FQNEAQ. The CDR3 consists of 15 residues. Germline trimming cut 5 bases from V and 9 bases from J; bases unmatched to any gene: 8. Here the CDR3 reads CASSTPGTGGLEQFF. The DNA of the CDR3 is TGTGCCAGCAGCACGCCCGGGACAGGGGGCCTTGAGCAGTTCTTC.

The V and J genes are TRBV6-5 and TRBJ2-3; a weak D match, TRBD1 (5 bases). V lost 4 bases to trimming and J lost 0 bases, with 11 bases between them. CDR3 length: 15 amino acids. Per germline, CDR1 MNHEY and CDR2 SVGAGI. CDR3: CASSWTPTSTDTQYF. CDR3 DNA: TGTGCCAGCAGTTGGACACCTACTAGCACAGATACGCAGTATTTT.

The sample holds a few counts of this clone. The chain recombines TRBV2 with TRBJ1-3, with D perhaps TRBD1 (5 bases). The CDR3 runs 15 residues. Trimming shortened V by 3 bases and J by 1 base, and 10 bases separated the two germline ends. Germline assignment: CDR1 SNHLY and CDR2 FYNNEI. The CDR3 bases are TGTGCCAGCAGTGAGGACCAGGGTTCTGGAAACACCATATATTTT. As protein: CASSEDQGSGNTIYF.

The V call is TRBV3-1 (or the pseudogene TRBV3-2), the J call TRBJ1-1; 12 bases are a match to TRBD1. The CDR3 has 18 residues. From germline, CDR1 is LGHDT and CDR2 YNNKEL (reference sequence). Trimming removed 4 bases from V and 0 bases from J; junction bases left unmatched: 9. The CDR3 nucleotides read TGTGCCAGCAGCCGCCGGGACAGGGGGCTGAGCATGAACACTGAAGCTTTCTTT. It codes for CASSRRDRGLSMNTEAFF.

The table lists this clone with a count of one. The genes are TRBV28 and TRBJ2-2; 9 nucleotides line up with TRBD1. Germline CDR1 and CDR2: MDHEN and SYDVKM. The CDR3 consists of 15 residues. Trimming cost V 7 bases and J 3 bases; bases outside gene matches: 6. CDR3 region: CASILGDRDTGELFF. The CDR3 bases are TGTGCCAGCATCTTGGGGGACAGGGACACCGGGGAGCTGTTTTTT.

The chain has TRBV29-1 and TRBJ1-2; 10 positions agree with TRBD1. The J segment lost 7 bases and the V segment lost 7 bases, leaving 15 bases of the junction unmatched. This CDR3 comprises 15 residues. CDR1 is SQVTM and CDR2 is ANQGSEA in the germline V gene. CDR3 DNA sequence: TGCAGCGCCGGCCCACCGACAGGGGGCTCTCCTGGCTACACCTTC. Translating gives CSAGPPTGGSPGYTF.

V gene TRBV9 combines with J gene TRBJ2-7, with 7 bases matching TRBD1. This CDR3 is 15 amino acids long. Trimming took 5 bases from V and 3 from J; bases not matched to a gene: 11. Germline V CDR1 and CDR2: SGDLS, YYNGEE. As DNA, the CDR3 is TGTGCCAGCAGTCTCGGACAGGCGGGTGGCTACGAGCAGTACTTC. This gives the protein CASSLGQAGGYEQYF. The whole variable domain, filled in from reference TRBV9 and TRBJ2-7, reads DSGVTQTPKHLITATGQRVTLRCSPRSGDLSVYWYQQSLDQGLQFLIQYYNGEERAKGNILERFSAQQFPDLHSELNLSSLELGDSALYFCASSLGQAGGYEQYFGPGTRLTVT.

This chain uses TRBV28 with TRBJ1-1; unclear D gene. V lost 8 bases and J lost 1, with 11 bases in between. The CDR3 spans 13 residues. CDR1 and CDR2 (germline): MDHEN, SYDVKM. The CDR3 loop is CASGEPRNTEAFF. In DNA form, the CDR3 reads TGTGCCAGCGGAGAGCCACGGAACACTGAAGCTTTCTTT.

This clone was seen a single time. The gene calls are TRBV2 and TRBJ1-5, with a tentative D call TRBD1 (6 bases). The CDR3 spans 14 residues. Trimming removed 6 bases from V and 4 bases from J, with 13 bases in between. CDR1 is SNHLY, CDR2 FYNNEI, per germline. The CDR3 nucleotides read TGTGCCAGCAGAGAGAACCAGGGGAATCAGCCCCAGCATTTT. It codes for CASRENQGNQPQHF.

The gene calls are TRBV4-2 and TRBJ1-4, with D perhaps TRBD1 (5 bases). Germline V gene lookup returns CDR1 LGHNA and CDR2 YNFKEQ. V shed 3 bases and J shed 7 bases, with 9 bases lying between them. The length of the CDR3 is 13 residues. This CDR3 reads CASSQVTGEKLFF. CDR3 DNA: TGTGCCAGCAGCCAGGTAACAGGTGAAAAACTGTTTTTT.

V usage is TRBV28 and J usage is TRBJ1-2; no reliable D call. Germline V CDR1 and CDR2: MDHEN, SYDVKM. Trimming took 4 bases from V and 2 from J, leaving 17 bases between them. This CDR3 has 16 residues. The CDR3 loop reads CASSSPLSRGNYGYTF. CDR3 nucleotide sequence: TGTGCCAGCAGTTCCCCCCTTTCGAGAGGGAACTATGGCTACACCTTC.

The V call is TRBV3-1 (or the pseudogene TRBV3-2), the J call TRBJ1-2; D gene ambiguous. The CDR3 loop spans 13 amino acids. Germline-derived CDR1 and CDR2 are LGHDT and YNNKEL (reference sequence). V was trimmed by 0 bases and J by 7 bases, leaving 9 bases between them. The CDR3: CASSQDLSGGYTF. The CDR3 DNA sequence: TGTGCCAGCAGCCAAGATTTGTCCGGTGGCTACACCTTC.

This clone was seen once. The rearrangement links TRBV14 to TRBJ2-1; D not certain. V lost 1 base to trimming and J lost 2 bases, with 9 bases between them. Germline V lookup: CDR1 SGHDN, CDR2 FVKESK. The CDR3 totals 15 residues. The CDR3 sequence is CASSQGEPPYNEQFF. CDR3 nucleotides: TGTGCCAGCAGCCAAGGAGAGCCCCCCTACAATGAGCAGTTCTTC. Variable domain in full (rest from reference TRBV14 and TRBJ2-1): EAGVTQFPSHSVIEKGQTVTLRCDPISGHDNLYWYRRVMGKEIKFLLHFVKESKQDESGMPNNRFLAERTGGTYSTLKVQPAELEDSGVYFCASSQGEPPYNEQFFGPGTRLTVL.

This rearrangement joins TRBV9 to TRBJ2-3; 11 bases fit TRBD2. CDR3 length: 17 residues. J lost 2 bases, V lost 3 bases, and 8 bases had no gene match. Germline V gives CDR1 SGDLS, CDR2 YYNGEE. The CDR3 here is CASSARLAGGNTDTQYF. CDR3 nucleotide sequence: TGTGCCAGCAGCGCGCGTTTAGCGGGAGGGAACACAGATACGCAGTATTTT.

The chain joins TRBV10-1 to TRBJ2-7, with 7 bases aligning to TRBD2. Germline assignment: CDR1 WNHNN and CDR2 SYGVQD (reference sequence). The CDR3 runs 16 residues. V lost 3 bases, J lost 2 bases, and 10 bases stayed unmatched. The CDR3 nucleotides are TGCGCCAGCAGTGATATTGGTAGCGGGTCCGCCTACGAGCAGTACTTC. Its protein product is CASSDIGSGSAYEQYF.

The chain is built from TRBV6-5 and TRBJ2-7, with 9 nucleotides matching TRBD2. Germline CDR1 reads MNHEY; CDR2 reads SVGAGI. Trimming at V came to 8 bases and at J to 1 base, leaving 9 bases not matched to a gene. The CDR3 covers 15 residues. CDR3 loop: CASQTSSGVSYEQYF. Written as DNA, the CDR3 is TGTGCCAGCCAGACTTCTAGCGGGGTATCCTACGAGCAGTACTTC.

The chain links TRBV25-1 to TRBJ1-4, with 10 bases that match TRBD1. Trimming at V came to 5 bases and at J to 4 bases, leaving 10 bases not matched to a gene. This CDR3 contains 17 residues. Germline values: CDR1 MGHDK, CDR2 SYGVNS. The CDR3 DNA reads TGTGCCAGCAGTAATTCCGGGACAGGGGACAATAATGAAAAACTGTTTTTT. This encodes CASSNSGTGDNNEKLFF.

The V and J genes are TRBV6-5 and TRBJ2-6, with D hard to call. The germline V gene encodes CDR1 MNHEY and CDR2 SVGAGI. The CDR3 is 15 amino acids. Trimming took 6 bases from V and 2 from J, leaving 11 bases between them. The chain's CDR3 is CASSPQETGANVLTF. As DNA, the CDR3 is TGTGCCAGCAGCCCACAAGAAACTGGGGCCAACGTCCTGACTTTC.

V and J are TRBV10-1 and TRBJ2-1, with D tentatively TRBD2 (5 bases). CDR1 and CDR2 (germline): WNHNN, SYGVQD (reference sequence). This CDR3 has 17 amino acids. Trimming left V 0 bases short and J 0 bases short, with 12 bases between. CDR3 sequence reads: CASSESYSESSYNEQFF. The CDR3 bases are TGCGCCAGCAGTGAGTCGTATAGCGAGAGCTCCTACAATGAGCAGTTCTTC.

The J gene is TRBJ2-3, the V gene TRBV15; D may be TRBD2 (5 bases). The CDR3 contains 15 residues. In germline, CDR1 is LNHNV, CDR2 YYDKDF (reference sequence). Between the trimmed V and J ends, which lost 7 bases and 3 bases, there was a span of 17 bases. CDR3 in DNA: TGTGCCACCACCCAAGGGTATCGGGAAACAGATACGCAGTATTTT. Its protein is CATTQGYRETDTQYF.

The V call is TRBV11-3, the J call TRBJ1-1, with D hard to call. Germline values: CDR1 SGHNT, CDR2 YENEEA. The CDR3 sequence is 13 residues long. Between the trimmed V and J ends, which lost 0 bases and 6 bases, there was a span of 8 bases. CDR3 bases: TGTGCCAGCAGCTTAGAGTTGGCAGCTGAAGCTTTCTTT. Protein product: CASSLELAAEAFF.

This clone was found once. V gene TRBV4-2 combines with J gene TRBJ2-2; 12 nucleotides align to TRBD2. The CDR3 covers 20 residues. Germline V gives CDR1 LGHNA, CDR2 YNFKEQ. V lost 0 bases and J lost 0; bases outside the gene matches: 8. CDR3 amino acids: CASSQDTSGTSGPNTGELFF. The CDR3 DNA is TGTGCCAGCAGCCAAGACACGTCCGGGACTAGCGGGCCGAACACCGGGGAGCTGTTTTTT.